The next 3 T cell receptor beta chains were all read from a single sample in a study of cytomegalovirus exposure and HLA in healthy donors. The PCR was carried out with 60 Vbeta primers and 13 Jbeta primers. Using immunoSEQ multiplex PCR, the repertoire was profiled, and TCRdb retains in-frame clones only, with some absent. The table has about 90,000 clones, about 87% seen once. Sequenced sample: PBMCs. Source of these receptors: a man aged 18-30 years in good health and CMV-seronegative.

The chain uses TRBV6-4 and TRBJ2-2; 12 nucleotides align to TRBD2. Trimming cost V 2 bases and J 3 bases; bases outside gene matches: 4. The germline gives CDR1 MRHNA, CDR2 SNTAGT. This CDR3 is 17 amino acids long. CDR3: CASSDASGRADTGELFF. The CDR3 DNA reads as TGTGCCAGCAGTGACGCTAGCGGGAGGGCCGACACCGGGGAGCTGTTTTTT.

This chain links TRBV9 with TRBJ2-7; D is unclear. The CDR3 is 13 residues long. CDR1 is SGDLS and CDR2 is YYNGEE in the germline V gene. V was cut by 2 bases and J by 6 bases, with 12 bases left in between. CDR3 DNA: TGTGCCAGCAGCGTTGCTGTGGTCGGCGAGCAGTACTTC. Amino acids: CASSVAVVGEQYF.

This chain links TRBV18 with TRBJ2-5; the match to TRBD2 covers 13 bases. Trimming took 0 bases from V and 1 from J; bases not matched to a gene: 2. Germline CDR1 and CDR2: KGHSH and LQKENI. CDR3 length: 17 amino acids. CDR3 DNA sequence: TGTGCCAGCTCACCACCACGACTAGCGGGAGGCCAAGAGACCCAGTACTTC. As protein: CASSPPRLAGGQETQYF.